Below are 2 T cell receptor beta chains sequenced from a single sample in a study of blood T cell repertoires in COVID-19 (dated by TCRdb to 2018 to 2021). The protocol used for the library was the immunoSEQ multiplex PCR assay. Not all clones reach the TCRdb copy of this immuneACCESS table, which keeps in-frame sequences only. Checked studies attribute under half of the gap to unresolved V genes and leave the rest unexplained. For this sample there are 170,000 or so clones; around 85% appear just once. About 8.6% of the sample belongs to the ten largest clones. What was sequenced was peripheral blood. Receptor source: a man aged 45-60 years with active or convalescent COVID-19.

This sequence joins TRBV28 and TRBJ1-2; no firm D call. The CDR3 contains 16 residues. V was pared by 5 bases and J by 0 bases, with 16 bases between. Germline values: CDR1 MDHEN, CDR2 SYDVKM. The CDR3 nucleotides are TGTGCCAGCAGTATGGGAGGCGACGTCTCTAACTATGGCTACACCTTC. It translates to CASSMGGDVSNYGYTF.

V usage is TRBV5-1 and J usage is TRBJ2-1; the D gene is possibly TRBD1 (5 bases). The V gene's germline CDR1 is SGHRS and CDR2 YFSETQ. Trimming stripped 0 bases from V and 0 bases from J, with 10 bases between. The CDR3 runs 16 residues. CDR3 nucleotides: TGCGCCAGCAGCTTGGAGGCCCAGGGCTCCTACAATGAGCAGTTCTTC. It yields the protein CASSLEAQGSYNEQFF.